These 7 T cell receptor beta chains came from one sample sequenced in a study of T cell changes during pregnancy in multiple sclerosis. Assay: immunoSEQ multiplex PCR; the TCRdb copy retains only in-frame clones and omits some. Of tens of thousands of clones in the sample, over 70% are singletons; the top ten hold about 5.2%. Specimen: peripheral blood, collected in the first trimester of pregnancy. These receptors originate from a female donor in good health, enrolled as a control in a pregnancy study.

The J gene is TRBJ1-2, the V gene TRBV6-5; D not resolved. This CDR3 is built from 14 residues. V lost 0 bases and J 6 bases, leaving 11 bases between the germline ends. CDR1 MNHEY and CDR2 SVGAGI come from the germline V gene. The CDR3 region is CASSYSTRRNGYTF. The CDR3 DNA follows: TGTGCCAGCAGTTACTCGACGCGGAGGAATGGCTACACCTTC.

The chain joins TRBV29-1 to TRBJ2-1; D may be TRBD2 (6 bases). The CDR3 runs 16 residues. CDR1 and CDR2 (germline): SQVTM, ANQGSEA. V was pared by 0 bases and J by 9 bases, with 21 bases between. The CDR3, as DNA: TGCAGCGTTGAAGATAGGGGTAGCGGCCTTTGGACTGAGCAGTTCTTC. Protein: CSVEDRGSGLWTEQFF.

The gene calls are TRBV19 and TRBJ1-1; D is perhaps TRBD1 (6 bases). The V gene's germline CDR1 is LNHDA and CDR2 SQIVND (reference sequence). V lost 4 bases and J lost 2, with 11 bases in between. The CDR3 runs 14 residues. For the CDR3, the DNA is TGTGCCAGTAGTACCCGACAGGTTAACACTGAAGCTTTCTTT. This translates into CASSTRQVNTEAFF.

This clone was seen just once. The chain employs TRBV5-6 and TRBJ2-3, with a tentative D call TRBD2 (5 bases). CDR1 and CDR2 (germline): SGHDT, YYEEEE. The CDR3 consists of 16 residues. V was shortened by 1 base and J by 2 bases, with 14 bases between the two germline ends. CDR3 nucleotides: TGTGCCAGCAGCTTGTTTTCGGGGTTGAACACAGATACGCAGTATTTT. It codes for CASSLFSGLNTDTQYF.

V usage is TRBV7-2 and J usage is TRBJ1-1; D is uncertain. V shed 6 bases and J shed 2 bases, with 13 bases lying between them. CDR1 SGHTA and CDR2 FQGNSA come from the germline V gene. There are 14 residues in the CDR3. The CDR3 DNA follows: TGTGCCAGCAGTCCCGACGGAGCAAACACTGAAGCTTTCTTT. Encoded protein: CASSPDGANTEAFF. The variable domain in full, completed from reference TRBV7-2 and TRBJ1-1, reads GAGVSQSPSNKVTEKGKDVELRCDPISGHTALYWYRQSLGQGLEFLIYFQGNSAPDKSGLPSDRFSAERTGGSVSTLTIQRTQQEDSAVYLCASSPDGANTEAFFGQGTRLTVV.

The chain combines TRBV4-1 with TRBJ1-1; no reliable D call. V shed 4 bases and J shed 1 base, with 10 bases lying between them. This CDR3 has 14 residues. Germline V gene sequence: CDR1 MGHRA, CDR2 YSYEKL. CDR3 in DNA: TGCGCCAGCAGCCCAAATCCAGGGAACACTGAAGCTTTCTTT. This gives the protein CASSPNPGNTEAFF.

This clone appeared a single time. The V and J genes are TRBV27 and TRBJ1-4; 10 bases fit TRBD1. V lost 3 bases to trimming and J lost 3 bases; unmatched junction nucleotides: 1. The CDR3 is 15 residues long. CDR1 is MNHEY, CDR2 SMNVEV, per germline (reference sequence). The CDR3 sequence is CASSLTGGPNEKLFF. In DNA, the CDR3 is TGTGCCAGCAGTTTGACAGGGGGCCCTAATGAAAAACTGTTTTTT.